The 19 T cell receptor beta chains presented below share a single source sample, sequenced in a study of T cell changes during pregnancy in multiple sclerosis. Sequenced by immunoSEQ multiplex PCR; TCRdb stores in-frame clones only, minus some. The data show approximately 88,000 clones, 80% to 95% seen once. The sequences come from peripheral blood, collected in the first trimester of pregnancy. The receptor set was obtained from a female donor with multiple sclerosis, enrolled in a pregnancy study.

V usage is TRBV15 and J usage is TRBJ2-1; possible D gene TRBD2, 6 bases. V lost 3 bases to trimming and J lost 6 bases, with 9 bases between them. The germline V gene encodes CDR1 LNHNV and CDR2 YYDKDF (reference sequence). The CDR3 has 13 amino acids. The CDR3 DNA reads as TGTGCCACCAGCAGGGGGGACTCCAATGAGCAGTTCTTC. Translation: CATSRGDSNEQFF.

The rearrangement uses TRBV5-1 and TRBJ1-4; D ambiguous. Germline-derived CDR1 and CDR2 are SGHRS and YFSETQ. V was shortened by 1 base and J by 7 bases, with 5 bases between the two germline ends. The CDR3 contains 12 residues. The DNA of the CDR3 is TGCGCCAGCAGCTTGACTGGTGAAAAACTGTTTTTT. Translated, it gives CASSLTGEKLFF.

The chain recombines TRBV28 with TRBJ1-3; the D gene is possibly TRBD1 (5 bases). V lost 3 bases, J lost 2 bases, and 8 bases lay in between. Germline-derived CDR1 and CDR2 are MDHEN and SYDVKM. The CDR3 runs 14 residues. The CDR3 DNA reads as TGTGCCAGCAGTTTCCAGGGAACTGGAAACACCATATATTTT. It yields the protein CASSFQGTGNTIYF.

V gene TRBV2 combines with J gene TRBJ1-5, with D tentatively TRBD1 (6 bases). Trimming cost V 2 bases and J 6 bases, with 14 bases left between them. CDR3 length: 15 amino acids. Germline V CDR1 and CDR2: SNHLY, FYNNEI. The CDR3 sequence: CASSEIGSGVQPQHF. The CDR3, as DNA: TGTGCCAGCAGTGAAATTGGCTCAGGGGTTCAGCCCCAGCATTTT.

This clone occurred once. DNA for the CDR3: TGTGCCAGCTCCTCCCTCAGGTCCAACTATGGCTACACCTTC. Its translation is CASSSLRSNYGYTF. The chain is built from TRBV28 and TRBJ1-2, with D unclear. Germline lookup yields CDR1 MDHEN and CDR2 SYDVKM. The CDR3 is 14 amino acids. Trimming took 8 bases from V and 2 from J, leaving 15 bases between them.

V gene TRBV6-1 combines with J gene TRBJ2-1; possibly TRBD2 for D (6 bases). The germline V and J ends were trimmed by 8 bases and 8 bases, with 13 bases remaining between them. The CDR3 sequence is 12 residues long. The germline CDR1 and CDR2 sequences are MNHNS and SASEGT. The CDR3 DNA follows: TGTGCCAGCGGAGGGGTATTCGATGAGCAGTTCTTC. As protein: CASGGVFDEQFF.

The chain recombines TRBV19 with TRBJ1-5; no clear D. Trimming removed 4 bases from V and 6 bases from J, with 16 bases in between. CDR3 length: 15 residues. Germline V gene sequence: CDR1 LNHDA, CDR2 SQIVND (reference sequence). The CDR3 region has the DNA TGTGCCAGTAGTAAACTCCCCGAAGGGAGTCAGCCCCAGCATTTT. As protein: CASSKLPEGSQPQHF.

The V gene is TRBV15, the J gene TRBJ2-3; a possible D gene is TRBD1 (7 bases). Germline CDR1 and CDR2: LNHNV and YYDKDF (reference sequence). This CDR3 is 20 amino acids long. V dropped 1 base and J dropped 1 base, with 24 bases sitting between them. The CDR3 spells CATSRARGSAGSMGTDTQYF. CDR3 nucleotides: TGTGCCACCAGCAGAGCCAGGGGGTCTGCGGGGTCGATGGGCACAGATACGCAGTATTTT.

V usage is TRBV7-9 and J usage is TRBJ1-1; 9 bases fit TRBD1. Trimming at V came to 10 bases and at J to 0 bases, leaving 15 bases not matched to a gene. The CDR3 spans 17 residues. Germline CDR1 SEHNR, CDR2 FQNEAQ (reference sequence). CDR3 nucleotides: TGTGCCATCCTCCCGAGGGACAGGGTCTTCATGAACACTGAAGCTTTCTTT. Translating gives CAILPRDRVFMNTEAFF.

The chain links TRBV30 to TRBJ2-1; 8 nucleotides align to TRBD2. The germline CDR1 and CDR2 sequences are GTSNPN and SVGIG (reference sequence). The CDR3 spans 11 residues. V lost 7 bases and J lost 9; bases outside the gene matches: 5. CDR3 in amino acids: CAYSGTGEQFF. CDR3 nucleotides: TGTGCCTATAGCGGGACCGGTGAGCAGTTCTTC.

The chain employs TRBV6-5 and TRBJ2-7; perhaps TRBD2 as D (6 bases). The CDR3 totals 15 residues. Trimming took 0 bases from V and 1 from J, leaving 10 bases between them. Germline values: CDR1 MNHEY, CDR2 SVGAGI. The CDR3 nucleotides read TGTGCCAGCAGTTACTCGTCCGGGAGTTCCTACGAGCAGTACTTC. It translates to CASSYSSGSSYEQYF.

In this sample, this clone turned up a few times. The chain links TRBV11-1 to TRBJ2-3; 9 nucleotides align to TRBD2. Trimming removed 5 bases from V and 9 bases from J; junction bases left unmatched: 12. Germline lookup yields CDR1 SGHAT and CDR2 FQDESV (reference sequence). CDR3 size: 15 residues. The CDR3 DNA is TGTGCCAGCAGCCCCCAGGCGGGAGGGATTGGAACGCAGTATTTT. This translates into CASSPQAGGIGTQYF.

The chain links TRBV6-5 to TRBJ2-7; 9 bases are a match to TRBD2. V was pared by 6 bases and J by 2 bases, with 5 bases of the junction left unmatched. The germline CDR1 and CDR2 sequences are MNHEY and SVGAGI. The CDR3 spans 14 residues. The CDR3 loop reads CASRKTSGTYEQYF. In nucleotides, the CDR3 is TGTGCCAGCAGAAAGACTAGCGGCACCTACGAGCAGTACTTC.

The gene calls are TRBV10-3 and TRBJ1-3; no firm D call. The germline gives CDR1 ENHRY, CDR2 SYGVKD. Trimming removed 0 bases from V and 4 bases from J, with 13 bases in between. CDR3 length: 16 amino acids. The CDR3 sequence is CAISESIVRSGNTIYF. Here the CDR3 DNA reads TGTGCCATCAGTGAGTCGATTGTGAGGTCAGGAAACACCATATATTTT.

The genes are TRBV19 and TRBJ1-1, with TRBD1 identical over 7 bases. V was clipped by 4 bases and J by 7 bases; unmatched bases: 12. Germline assignment: CDR1 LNHDA and CDR2 SQIVND (reference sequence). The CDR3 has 15 residues. CDR3 in amino acids: CASSTRQGKVGEAFF. In nucleotides, the CDR3 is TGTGCCAGTAGTACCCGACAGGGCAAAGTTGGTGAAGCTTTCTTT.

CDR3 DNA: TGTGCCAGCAGTTATAACAGGGGGGCCAATGAGCAGTTCTTC. This sequence encodes CASSYNRGANEQFF. The chain is built from TRBV6-5 and TRBJ2-1, with 8 positions matching TRBD1. This CDR3 is 14 amino acids long. Per germline, CDR1 MNHEY and CDR2 SVGAGI. Trimming cost V 3 bases and J 6 bases; bases outside gene matches: 4.

The V gene is TRBV9, the J gene TRBJ2-2, with D tentatively TRBD1 (6 bases). Germline assignment: CDR1 SGDLS and CDR2 YYNGEE. CDR3 length: 14 amino acids. V was cut by 4 bases and J by 0 bases, with 7 bases left in between. The CDR3 sequence: CASSHRANTGELFF. In DNA form, the CDR3 reads TGTGCCAGCAGCCACAGGGCGAACACCGGGGAGCTGTTTTTT.

The V call is TRBV28, the J call TRBJ2-3, with 8 nucleotides matching TRBD2. The CDR3 consists of 16 residues. V lost 2 bases, J lost 3 bases, and 7 bases stayed unmatched. The germline V gene encodes CDR1 MDHEN and CDR2 SYDVKM. In DNA, the CDR3 is TGTGCCAGCAGTTTAGGTAGCGGGACGTATACAGATACGCAGTATTTT. Protein sequence: CASSLGSGTYTDTQYF.

The V gene is TRBV19, the J gene TRBJ2-2; maybe TRBD2 (6 bases). The V end was cut by 6 bases, the J end by 7 bases, with 9 bases between. Per germline, CDR1 LNHDA and CDR2 SQIVND (reference sequence). The CDR3 length is 12 residues. The chain's CDR3 is CASRWGVGELFF. As DNA, the CDR3 is TGTGCCAGTAGATGGGGGGTCGGGGAGCTGTTTTTT.